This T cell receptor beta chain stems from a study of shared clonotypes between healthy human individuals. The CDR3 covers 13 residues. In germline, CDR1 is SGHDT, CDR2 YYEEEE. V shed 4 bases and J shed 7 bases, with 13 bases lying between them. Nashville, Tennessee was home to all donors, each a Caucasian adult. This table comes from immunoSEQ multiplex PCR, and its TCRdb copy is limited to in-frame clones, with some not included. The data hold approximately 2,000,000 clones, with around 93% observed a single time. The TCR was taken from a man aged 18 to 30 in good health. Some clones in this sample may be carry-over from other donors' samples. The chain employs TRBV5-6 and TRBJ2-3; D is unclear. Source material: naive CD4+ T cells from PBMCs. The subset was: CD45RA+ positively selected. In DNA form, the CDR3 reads TGTGCCAGCAGCGTCTATGGGTCAAATACGCAGTATTTT. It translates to CASSVYGSNTQYF.